This record concerns one T cell receptor beta chain sequence. The antigen is undetermined. From its re-call of the 5' RACE reads, TCRdb lists each CDR3 protein once, without DNA. Recorded for this sample: some 500,000 distinct CDR3 sequences. This sample was included in a study of T cells expressing NK-cell markers. Whole-study context: The authors derived TCR beta repertoires from sorted CD3+CD56+NKG2C+, CD3+CD56+NKG2C- and CD3+CD56-NKG2C+ T cells. The sequencing cohort of eight donors included seven HCMV-seropositive individuals and one seronegative individual.

Study-wide points: The share of CD8+ T cells held by dominant NKG2C+ clonotypes was roughly 1.0-8% in 5 or 6 donors. In a few donors, these clonotypes also led the CD3+CD56-NKG2C+ fraction.

There are 15 residues in the CDR3. CDR1 is DFQATT and CDR2 is SNEGSKA in the germline V gene (reference sequence). The receptor was isolated from a woman between 50 and 59 years old in good health. This chain joins TRBV20-1 and TRBJ2-3. Sequenced sample: blood T cells: a sorted CD56 or NKG2C T cell subset, CD4+ or CD8+ T cells, or bulk PBMC T cells (not recorded which). CDR3 region: CSALKLGLSTDTQYF.